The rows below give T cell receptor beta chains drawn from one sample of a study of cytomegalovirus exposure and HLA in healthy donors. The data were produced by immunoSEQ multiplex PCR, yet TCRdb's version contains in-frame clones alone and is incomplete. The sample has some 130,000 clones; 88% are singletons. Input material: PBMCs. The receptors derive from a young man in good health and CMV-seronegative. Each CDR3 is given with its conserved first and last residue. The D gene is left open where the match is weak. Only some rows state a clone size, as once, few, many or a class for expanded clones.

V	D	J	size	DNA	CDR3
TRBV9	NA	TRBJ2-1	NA	TGTGCCAGCAGCGTAGCGGCAGGGTCGGGTGAGCAGTTCTTC	CASSVAAGSGEQFF
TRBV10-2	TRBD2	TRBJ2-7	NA	TGCGCCAGCAGGGAAGGACTAGCGGGATTCTACGAGCAGTACTTC	CASREGLAGFYEQYF
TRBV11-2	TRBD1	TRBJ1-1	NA	TGTGCCAGCAGCTCACAGGGGAGTTCTGAAGCTTTCTTT	CASSSQGSSEAFF
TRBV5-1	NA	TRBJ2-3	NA	TGCGCCAGCAGCTTGGGGCGGGATAGGCCTACGCAGTATTTT	CASSLGRDRPTQYF
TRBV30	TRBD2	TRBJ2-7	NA	TGTGCCTGGAAGTTAGCGGGAGGACCCTACGAGCAGTACTTC	CAWKLAGGPYEQYF
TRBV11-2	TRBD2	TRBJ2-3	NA	TGTGCCAGCAGCTTAGAAATCAGCGGGAGGGGTCGAGATACGCAGTATTTT	CASSLEISGRGRDTQYF
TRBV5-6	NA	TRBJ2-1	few	TGTGCCAGCAGCATTAGCCGAAACTACAATGAGCAGTTCTTC	CASSISRNYNEQFF
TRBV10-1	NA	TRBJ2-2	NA	TGCGCCAGCAGTCGGAGCGGGCAGACCGGGGAGCTGTTTTTT	CASSRSGQTGELFF
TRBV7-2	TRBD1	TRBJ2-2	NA	TGTGCCAGCAGCTTAGGGACAGGGTCGGCCACCCCGAGCACCGGGGAGCTGTTTTTT	CASSLGTGSATPSTGELFF
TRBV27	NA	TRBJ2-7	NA	TGTGCCAGCAGTCCCGGGATGACCGGGTACGAGCAGTACTTC	CASSPGMTGYEQYF
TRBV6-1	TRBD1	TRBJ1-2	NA	TGTGCCAGCAGCGACAGGGGCCCGGGCATGTATGGCTACACCTTC	CASSDRGPGMYGYTF
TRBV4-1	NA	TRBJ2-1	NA	TGCGCCAGCAGCCAAGAAGATCGGAGGGGCAATGAGCAGTTCTTC	CASSQEDRRGNEQFF
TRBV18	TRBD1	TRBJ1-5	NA	TGTGCCAGCTCATCCGGCGGACAGGGGAGTCAGCCCCAGCATTTT	CASSSGGQGSQPQHF
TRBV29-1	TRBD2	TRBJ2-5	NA	TGCAGCGTTGAAACGGCGGGAGGGTGGGAGACCCAGTACTTC	CSVETAGGWETQYF
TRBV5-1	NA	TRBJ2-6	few	TGCGCCAGCAGCGGGAGCTCTGGGGCCAACGTCCTGACTTTC	CASSGSSGANVLTF
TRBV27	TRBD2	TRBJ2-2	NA	TGTGCCAGCAGTTTACGGGGGGGCCACACCGGGGAGCTGTTTTTT	CASSLRGGHTGELFF
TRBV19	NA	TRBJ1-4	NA	TGTGCCAGTACCGCGATAGGGGCAACTAATGAAAAACTGTTTTTT	CASTAIGATNEKLFF
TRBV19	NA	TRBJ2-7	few	TGTGCCAGTAGTAGGGACTTGGGGAACTACGAGCAGTACTTC	CASSRDLGNYEQYF
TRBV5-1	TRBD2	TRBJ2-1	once	TGCGCCAGCAGCAGGACTAGCGGGAGGGCAAATGAGCAGTTCTTC	CASSRTSGRANEQFF
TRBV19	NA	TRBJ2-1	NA	TGTGCCAGTAGTATCGGGGTCGGGCGGAACAATGAGCAGTTCTTC	CASSIGVGRNNEQFF
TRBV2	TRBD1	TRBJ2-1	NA	TGTGCCAGCAGGCGGGACAGGGTTTTCGAATCCTACAATGAGCAGTTCTTC	CASRRDRVFESYNEQFF
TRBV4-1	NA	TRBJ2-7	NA	TGCGCCAGCAGCCAAGGGCTGCAGGGTCCCTACGAGCAGTACTTC	CASSQGLQGPYEQYF
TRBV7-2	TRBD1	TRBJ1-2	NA	TGTGCCAGCAGCACCACCCGACCGGGACAGTCCCCCTATGGCTACACCTTC	CASSTTRPGQSPYGYTF
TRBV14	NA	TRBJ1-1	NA	TGTGCCAGCAGCCAGCAGAATTTGAACACTGAAGCTTTCTTT	CASSQQNLNTEAFF
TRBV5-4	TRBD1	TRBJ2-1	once	TGTGCCAGCAGCTTGGGGACAGGCCCCTACAATGAGCAGTTCTTC	CASSLGTGPYNEQFF
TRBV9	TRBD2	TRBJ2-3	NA	TGTGCCAGCAGCGTCCCCCTAGCGGGAGTAAGATCAGATACGCAGTATTTT	CASSVPLAGVRSDTQYF
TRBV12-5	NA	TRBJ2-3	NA	TGTGCTAGTGATCTTACAGATACGCAGTATTTT	CASDLTDTQYF
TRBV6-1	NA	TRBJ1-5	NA	TGTGCCAGCGGGAACAGGGTCGAAGGCAATCAGCCCCAGCATTTT	CASGNRVEGNQPQHF
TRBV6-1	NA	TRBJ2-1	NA	TGTGCCAGCAGTGAATTGGCCCACAATGAGCAGTTCTTC	CASSELAHNEQFF
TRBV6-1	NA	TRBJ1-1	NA	TGTGCCAGCACCGGGGACGGGAGCACTGAAGCTTTCTTT	CASTGDGSTEAFF
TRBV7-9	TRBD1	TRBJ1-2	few	TGTGCCAGCAGCACAACAGGGGAGGCCAGCTACACCTTC	CASSTTGEASYTF
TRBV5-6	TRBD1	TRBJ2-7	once	TGTGCCAGCAGCCAATTACTCGGGACAGGGGTTTACGAGCAGTACTTC	CASSQLLGTGVYEQYF
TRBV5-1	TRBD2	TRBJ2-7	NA	TGCGCCAGCAGCTTCGGCGGGGGAGGTTACGAGCAGTACTTC	CASSFGGGGYEQYF
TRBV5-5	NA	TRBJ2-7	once	TGTGCCAGCAGCTTGTTTGAGGGTCTCTACGAGCAGTACTTC	CASSLFEGLYEQYF
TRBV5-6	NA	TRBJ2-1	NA	TGTGCCAGCAGGCCTTCTAGCCCTACATGGTTCTTC	CASRPSSPTWFF
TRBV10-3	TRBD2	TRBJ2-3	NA	TGTGCCATCAGTGCCACTAGCGGAGCTAGCACAGATACGCAGTATTTT	CAISATSGASTDTQYF
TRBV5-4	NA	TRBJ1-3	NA	TGTGCCAGCAGCTTGGAAGGGGTTTTGGGAAACACCATATATTTT	CASSLEGVLGNTIYF
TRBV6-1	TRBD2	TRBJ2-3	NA	TGTGCCAGCATACTAGCGGGGATTAGAGATACGCAGTATTTT	CASILAGIRDTQYF
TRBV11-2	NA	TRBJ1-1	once	TGTGCCAGCAGCTTTTCAGTGGGCGCTGAAGCTTTCTTT	CASSFSVGAEAFF
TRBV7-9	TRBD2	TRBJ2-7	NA	TGTGCCAGCAGCCCGGGACTAGCGGTTTACTCCTACGAGCAGTACTTC	CASSPGLAVYSYEQYF
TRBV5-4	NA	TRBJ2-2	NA	TGTGCCAGCAGCTTGCAGGTTTCGACCGGGGAGCTGTTTTTT	CASSLQVSTGELFF
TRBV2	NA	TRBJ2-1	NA	TGTGCCAGTGTACAGGGCGTTTACTACAATGAGCAGTTCTTC	CASVQGVYYNEQFF
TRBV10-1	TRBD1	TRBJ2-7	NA	TGCGCCAGCAGTGAGTCGAGACAGGGGGTAATCCACGAGCAGTACTTC	CASSESRQGVIHEQYF
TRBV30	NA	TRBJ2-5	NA	TGTGCCCGAATGGAGGGAGTGAGTCAAGAGACCCAGTACTTC	CARMEGVSQETQYF
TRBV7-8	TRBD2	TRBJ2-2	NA	TGTGCCAGCAGCTTAAATCTAGCGGCCAACACCGGGGAGCTGTTTTTT	CASSLNLAANTGELFF
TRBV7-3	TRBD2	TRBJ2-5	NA	TGTGCCAGCAGCCGGACTAGCGGGACGCAAGAGACCCAGTACTTC	CASSRTSGTQETQYF